What follows are 17 T cell receptor beta chains derived from one specimen sequenced in a study of response to subunit inactivated influenza vaccine. TCRdb called the RT-PCR reads again in MiXCR, with one record for every CDR3 protein. The top ten clones hold around 6.5% of a sample with hundreds of thousands of distinct CDR3 sequences, about 14% of them seen once. The sample was PBMCs from blood, taken around 14 days before vaccination. The receptors originated from a man in his forties or fifties who received an inactivated influenza vaccine.

This clonotype was observed a few times. The J gene is TRBJ2-7, the V gene TRBV20-1; TRBD2 agrees at 7 bases. The CDR3 totals 11 residues. The germline V gene encodes CDR1 DFQATT and CDR2 SNEGSKA (reference sequence). CDR3 region: CKIGRGDEQYF. The CDR3 bases are TGCAAAATCGGACGGGGGGACGAGCAGTACTTC.

This clonotype was observed a handful of times. This chain joins TRBV7-9 and TRBJ2-1; TRBD1 is a possible D gene (5 bases). Trimming cost V 7 bases and J 8 bases, with 21 bases left between them. CDR3 length: 15 amino acids. Germline CDR1 SEHNR, CDR2 FQNEAQ (reference sequence). Here the CDR3 reads CASTATTSGNYEQFF. As DNA, the CDR3 is TGTGCCAGCACGGCCACAACCTCAGGGAATTATGAGCAGTTCTTC.

This sequence joins TRBV19 and TRBJ2-2; 12 bases line up with TRBD1. Trimming at V came to 1 base and at J to 4 bases, leaving 4 bases not matched to a gene. The CDR3 loop spans 17 amino acids. Germline CDR1 LNHDA, CDR2 SQIVND (reference sequence). CDR3 DNA: TGTGCCAGTAGTATAGGTCGGGACAGGGGGCTCACCGGGGAGCTGTTTTTT. Translating it yields CASSIGRDRGLTGELFF.

There are many counts of this clonotype. The gene calls are TRBV5-1 and TRBJ1-4; D remains ambiguous. Germline V gene lookup returns CDR1 SGHRS and CDR2 YFSETQ. The CDR3 extends over 14 amino acids. The ends were cut back, 4 bases at V and 8 bases at J, with 15 bases in the middle. The CDR3 here is CASSPRGLGEKLFF. Here the CDR3 DNA reads TGCGCCAGCAGCCCCCGAGGACTCGGCGAAAAACTGTTTTTT.

V usage is TRBV3-1 and J usage is TRBJ2-2; D gene uncertain. This CDR3 is built from 14 residues. The V end was cut by 4 bases, the J end by 0 bases, with 6 bases between. Germline assignment: CDR1 LGHDT and CDR2 YNNKEL (reference sequence). CDR3 coding DNA: TGTGCCAGCAGCCCAACCTCGAACACCGGGGAGCTGTTTTTT. Translated, it gives CASSPTSNTGELFF. Full variable domain (remainder filled in from reference TRBV3-1 and TRBJ2-2): DTAVSQTPKYLVTQMGNDKSIKCEQNLGHDTMYWYKQDSKKFLKIMFSYNNKELIINETVPNRFSPKSPDKAHLNLHINSLELGDSAVYFCASSPTSNTGELFFGEGSRLTVL.

V and J are TRBV13 and TRBJ1-2; the match to TRBD1 covers 7 bases. The germline gives CDR1 PRHDT, CDR2 FYEKMQ (reference sequence). This CDR3 has 16 amino acids. V lost 5 bases to trimming and J lost 2 bases; unmatched junction nucleotides: 11. The CDR3 sequence: CASSLTTGTDNYGYTF. CDR3 nucleotide sequence: TGTGCCAGCAGCCTAACGACAGGGACTGACAACTATGGCTACACCTTC.

This clonotype showed up just a few times. This chain uses TRBV9 with TRBJ1-1; no definite D call. V was shortened by 1 base and J by 11 bases, with 15 bases between the two germline ends. The germline V gene has CDR1 SGDLS and CDR2 YYNGEE. This CDR3 contains 13 residues. CDR3 in DNA: TGTGCCAGCAGCGTATCCGACCGAGATGGGGCTTTCTTT. Encoded protein: CASSVSDRDGAFF.

The CDR3 is CSARLARGTEQYF. The CDR3 DNA follows: TGCAGTGCTAGACTAGCGAGGGGCACCGAGCAGTACTTC. The chain employs TRBV20-1 and TRBJ2-7, with D possibly being TRBD2 (6 bases). Germline CDR1 reads DFQATT; CDR2 reads SNEGSKA (reference sequence). The CDR3 is 13 amino acids. V gave up 2 bases and J gave up 6 bases, with 14 bases separating them.

This clonotype has a handful of counts. This sequence joins TRBV7-9 and TRBJ2-5; 8 bases map to TRBD1. Per the germline V gene, CDR1 is SEHNR and CDR2 is FQNEAQ (reference sequence). J lost 1 base, V lost 5 bases, and 3 bases had no gene match. This CDR3 region has 14 residues. The CDR3 is CASSEGTGQETQYF. The CDR3 coding sequence is TGTGCCAGCAGCGAAGGGACAGGCCAAGAGACCCAGTACTTC.

This clonotype was seen only a few times. J is TRBJ2-1 and V is TRBV5-6; D is possibly TRBD2 (6 bases). CDR3 length: 16 amino acids. V was pared by 5 bases and J by 0 bases, with 15 bases between. The germline gives CDR1 SGHDT, CDR2 YYEEEE. CDR3 nucleotide sequence: TGTGCCAGCAGTCCGGGGGACGCAAGCTCCTACAATGAGCAGTTCTTC. Protein product: CASSPGDASSYNEQFF.

The table lists this clonotype with many counts. The rearrangement links TRBV6-5 to TRBJ2-2; the D is unclear. The CDR3 spans 18 residues. V was clipped by 0 bases and J by 5 bases, with 19 bases between them. Germline CDR1 is MNHEY and CDR2 is SVGAGI. The DNA of the CDR3 is TGTGCCAGCAGTTACTCGTCAAGGCACCTTGACCTAACCGGGGAGCTGTTTTTT. It yields the protein CASSYSSRHLDLTGELFF.

The genes are TRBV6-1 and TRBJ2-5, with D perhaps matching TRBD2 (6 bases). Germline V gives CDR1 MNHNS, CDR2 SASEGT. Trimming shortened V by 7 bases and J by 2 bases, and 14 bases separated the two germline ends. The CDR3 contains 14 residues. The CDR3 sequence: CASTLAGTQETQYF. DNA of the CDR3: TGTGCCAGCACTCTCGCGGGAACACAAGAGACCCAGTACTTC.

This clonotype occurred a few times. V and J are TRBV11-3 and TRBJ2-1; 15 positions match TRBD2. This CDR3 is 21 amino acids long. V trimming: 4 bases; J trimming: 7 bases; junction bases outside the gene matches: 20. Germline values: CDR1 SGHNT, CDR2 YENEEA. The CDR3, as DNA: TGTGCCAGCAGCTCCCTTGGCCCGGGACTAGCGGGAGGCCCTAGGAGGAATGAGCAGTTCTTC. This sequence encodes CASSSLGPGLAGGPRRNEQFF.

This clonotype was seen many times. This chain joins TRBV7-2 and TRBJ1-4; TRBD1 might be the D (6 bases). Germline loops: CDR1 SGHTA, CDR2 FQGNSA. Trimming took 5 bases from V and 7 from J, leaving 20 bases between them. The CDR3 totals 16 residues. The CDR3 DNA sequence: TGTGCCAGCAGCCAGCTGCCGGACAGTACAATTGAAAAACTGTTTTTT. Translation: CASSQLPDSTIEKLFF. Variable domain in full (rest from reference TRBV7-2 and TRBJ1-4): GAGVSQSPSNKVTEKGKDVELRCDPISGHTALYWYRQSLGQGLEFLIYFQGNSAPDKSGLPSDRFSAERTGGSVSTLTIQRTQQEDSAVYLCASSQLPDSTIEKLFFGSGTQLSVL.

The chain couples TRBV30 to TRBJ2-1; the D is unclear. V was cut by 0 bases and J by 11 bases, with 11 bases left in between. CDR3 length: 12 amino acids. The germline V gene has CDR1 GTSNPN and CDR2 SVGIG (reference sequence). The CDR3 DNA follows: TGTGCCTGGAGTGTACAGAATCCCCAGCAGTTCTTC. Translation gives CAWSVQNPQQFF.

This clonotype was found a few times. This chain uses TRBV12-3 or TRBV12-4 with TRBJ2-1; D gene uncertain. CDR3 size: 12 residues. Trimming took off 5 bases at V and 8 bases at J, with 10 bases between the two ends. In DNA form, the CDR3 reads TGTGCCAGCAGTGCAGGCGGACATGAGCAGTTCTTC. The encoded protein is CASSAGGHEQFF.

This clonotype was counted ten times or more. This chain uses TRBV20-1 with TRBJ2-7, with a possible D match to TRBD1 (6 bases). Germline-derived CDR1 and CDR2 are DFQATT and SNEGSKA (reference sequence). The CDR3 covers 12 residues. Trimming cost V 3 bases and J 3 bases, with 9 bases left between them. Here the CDR3 reads CSASPQGYEQYF. The CDR3 nucleotides read TGCAGTGCTAGCCCACAGGGCTACGAGCAGTACTTC.